This paragraph covers one T cell receptor (beta chain) sequence. Its antigen is still unknown. This entry comes from a study of shared clonotypes between healthy human individuals. General study points: Clonotype sharing across donors was expected to vary with sequencing depth.

Only Caucasian adults living in Nashville, Tennessee made up the donor group. Authors' data handling: Junction-only immunoSEQ data arrived without quality scores, meaning filtering differed. This table comes from immunoSEQ multiplex PCR, and its TCRdb copy is limited to in-frame clones, with some not included. The V and J calls and the clone size are those of that table, but D and trimming were determined from the DNA. The sample lists over 1.5 million clones; 98% were seen once. The CDR3 consists of 13 residues. Germline V gives CDR1 SNHLY, CDR2 FYNNEI. The V gene lost 6 bases and the J gene lost 8 bases, with 16 bases spanning the gap.

This TCR came from a man aged 25 to 40 in good health. The chain recombines TRBV2 with TRBJ1-2; D gene uncertain. The sample comprised naive CD4+ T cells sorted from blood. Subset specified: CD45RA+ positively selected. CDR3 amino acids: CASRSGRSGGYTF. As DNA, the CDR3 is TGTGCCAGCAGGAGTGGACGGTCGGGCGGCTACACCTTC.